This T cell receptor (beta chain) originates from a study of T cell repertoires in cytomegalovirus infection. Whole-study context: Researchers turned to recently identified HLA-C-restricted CMV epitopes as well as well-studied HLA-B-restricted ones.

With respect to this clonotype: The antigen remains undetermined.

Germline CDR1 SNHLY, CDR2 FYNNEI. Trimming left V 5 bases short and J 4 bases short, with 27 bases between. The CDR3 contains 19 residues. MiXCR, run by TCRdb on the reads, gives a single entry per CDR3 protein. The sample carries about 920,000 distinct CDR3 sequences, roughly 30% recorded once. The chain couples TRBV2 to TRBJ1-3; TRBD1 might be the D (5 bases). The sequencing here drew on cultured CD8+ T cells from PBMCs, taken from culture after CMV antigen stimulation. This clonotype originated in a human donor in good health (CMV status not recorded). Some clones in this sample may be carry-over from other donors' samples. The CDR3 protein is CASSWGMGPISPGGNTIYF. DNA for the CDR3: TGTGCCAGCAGTTGGGGCATGGGGCCTATTTCCCCCGGAGGAAACACCATATATTTT.